The 24 T cell receptor beta chains presented below share a single source sample, sequenced in a study of persistence of HIV-infected CD4 T cells. Stimulation used approximately 9.5 ug/mL lysate from CMV-infected fibroblasts. Memory cells lacking CD40L and CD69 with high CD45RO were sorted. Antigens for these TCRs are unknown. The immunoSEQ assay was version 4, run in survey mode. Data came from immunoSEQ multiplex PCR; TCRdb stores just in-frame clones and leaves some out. The data hold 50,000 or so clones, with 70% to 80% observed a single time. The sample in question was CD4+ T cells sorted from PBMCs after roughly 20-hour stimulation, obtained from a patient who received antiretroviral therapy. Source of these receptors: an adult man with HIV who was CMV-seropositive.

This chain connects TRBV27 to TRBJ2-7, with D perhaps TRBD2 (6 bases). V shed 7 bases and J shed 3 bases, with 19 bases lying between them. Germline V gene data show CDR1 as MNHEY and CDR2 as SMNVEV (reference sequence). The CDR3 is made up of 15 amino acids. The CDR3 here is CASKDGGTVSYEQYF. The CDR3 region has the DNA TGTGCCAGCAAAGATGGGGGGACGGTGAGCTACGAGCAGTACTTC.

The CDR3 DNA sequence: TGTGCCAGTAGTAACAAGGGGAGAACCGGGGAGCTGTTTTTT. This codes for CASSNKGRTGELFF. The J gene is TRBJ2-2, the V gene TRBV19; either TRBD1 or TRBD2 may supply D (5 bases each). The V gene's germline CDR1 is LNHDA and CDR2 SQIVND (reference sequence). The ends were cut back, 4 bases at V and 5 bases at J, with 11 bases in the middle. The CDR3 length is 14 residues.

J is TRBJ2-7 and V is TRBV29-1; D call uncertain. This CDR3 contains 11 residues. Trimming stripped 4 bases from V and 3 bases from J, with 7 bases between. Germline V gene lookup returns CDR1 SQVTM and CDR2 ANQGSEA. This chain's CDR3 is CSVVRNYEQYF. The CDR3 coding sequence is TGCAGCGTTGTTAGGAACTACGAGCAGTACTTC.

The rearrangement uses TRBV18 and TRBJ1-2, with D perhaps TRBD1 (5 bases). Germline CDR1 KGHSH, CDR2 LQKENI. V was cut by 2 bases and J by 4 bases, with 8 bases left in between. The CDR3 runs 13 residues. CDR3 in amino acids: CASSPSQGYGYTF. In DNA, the CDR3 is TGTGCCAGCTCACCAAGCCAGGGCTATGGCTACACCTTC.

The genes are TRBV27 and TRBJ2-1, with 8 bases identical to TRBD2. The CDR3 has 17 amino acids. In germline, CDR1 is MNHEY, CDR2 SMNVEV (reference sequence). V lost 5 bases and J lost 0; bases outside the gene matches: 9. The CDR3 region has the DNA TGTGCCAGCAGTCCTTTGACTAGCGCCAGCTCCTACAATGAGCAGTTCTTC. Translated, it gives CASSPLTSASSYNEQFF.

CDR3 region: CAISEEAQRPLHF. The CDR3 bases are TGTGCCATCAGTGAGGAGGCCCAACGACCCCTCCACTTT. J is TRBJ1-6 and V is TRBV10-3; unclear D gene. The CDR3 totals 13 residues. Germline values: CDR1 ENHRY, CDR2 SYGVKD. Trimming stripped 2 bases from V and 12 bases from J, with 11 bases between.

The chain carries TRBV30 and TRBJ1-2, with D possibly TRBD1 on 5 matching bases. This CDR3 has 13 amino acids. The germline CDR1 and CDR2 sequences are GTSNPN and SVGIG (reference sequence). V was cut by 0 bases and J by 4 bases, with 9 bases left in between. CDR3 residues: CAWSVGAIYGYTF. The DNA for the CDR3 is TGTGCCTGGAGTGTCGGGGCTATCTATGGCTACACCTTC.

The genes are TRBV6-2 or TRBV6-3 and TRBJ1-5, with 9 bases fitting TRBD1. The germline gives CDR1 MNHEY, CDR2 SVGEGT. CDR3 length: 18 amino acids. V trimming: 2 bases; J trimming: 3 bases; junction bases outside the gene matches: 11. The CDR3 is CASSYPFTRTGANQPQHF. The CDR3 DNA follows: TGTGCCAGCAGTTACCCTTTTACTCGGACAGGGGCCAATCAGCCCCAGCATTTT.

The chain combines TRBV7-3 with TRBJ2-7; weak D call: TRBD2 (5 bases). Trimming shortened V by 4 bases and J by 4 bases, and 11 bases separated the two germline ends. Germline-derived CDR1 and CDR2 are SGHTA and FQGTGA. The CDR3 is 13 amino acids. The CDR3 nucleotides read TGTGCCAGCAGCTACCTACCGGGGTACGAGCAGTACTTC. As protein: CASSYLPGYEQYF.

V is TRBV12-3 or TRBV12-4 and J is TRBJ1-1, with a possible D match to TRBD1 (5 bases). V was pared by 5 bases and J by 9 bases, with 13 bases between. The CDR3 spans 12 residues. Here the CDR3 reads CASSAGRGKAFF. Here the CDR3 DNA reads TGTGCCAGCAGTGCCGGCCGGGGGAAAGCTTTCTTT.

This clone was observed a few times. The chain combines TRBV2 with TRBJ2-6; D is uncertain. The CDR3 totals 13 residues. The germline V gene has CDR1 SNHLY and CDR2 FYNNEI. The V end was cut by 0 bases, the J end by 5 bases, with 2 bases between. CDR3 coding DNA: TGTGCCAGCAGTGAAGCCAGGGCCAACGTCCTGACTTTC. This translates into CASSEARANVLTF.

The chain links TRBV11-1 to TRBJ1-1; possibly TRBD1 for D (5 bases). Looked up from germline, CDR1 is SGHAT and CDR2 is FQDESV (reference sequence). V was shortened by 6 bases and J by 1 base, with 9 bases between the two germline ends. CDR3 length: 13 residues. In DNA, the CDR3 is TGTGCCAGCAGACAAACAGGGAACACTGAAGCTTTCTTT. Residues: CASRQTGNTEAFF.

This chain links TRBV24-1 with TRBJ2-1, with D perhaps TRBD1 (6 bases). The CDR3 has 18 residues. Germline V gene lookup returns CDR1 KGHDR and CDR2 SFDVKD. V was shortened by 5 bases and J by 8 bases, with 27 bases between the two germline ends. CDR3 region: CATSAEGRGRRSGHEQFF. The CDR3, as DNA: TGTGCCACCAGTGCCGAAGGCAGGGGTAGACGGAGCGGACATGAGCAGTTCTTC.

The chain has TRBV4-1 and TRBJ2-7; the D is unclear. The germline V gene has CDR1 MGHRA and CDR2 YSYEKL. There are 11 residues in the CDR3. Trimming removed 1 base from V and 6 bases from J, with 4 bases in between. The chain's CDR3 is CASSQVSEQYF. CDR3 in DNA: TGCGCCAGCAGCCAAGTAAGCGAGCAGTACTTC.

This clone came up once. This chain joins TRBV9 and TRBJ1-5, with D possibly being TRBD1 (6 bases). The CDR3 runs to 14 residues. In germline, CDR1 is SGDLS, CDR2 YYNGEE. V was clipped by 2 bases and J by 5 bases, with 11 bases between them. The CDR3 DNA reads as TGTGCCAGCAGCGTTGGGACATCGGATCAGCCCCAGCATTTT. Residues: CASSVGTSDQPQHF.

This chain connects TRBV19 to TRBJ2-6, with 8 bases lining up with TRBD1. The CDR3 totals 14 residues. V shed 6 bases and J 2 bases; nucleotides not matched to a gene: 0. The V gene's germline CDR1 is LNHDA and CDR2 SQIVND (reference sequence). Here the CDR3 reads CASRTGAGANVLTF. In nucleotides, the CDR3 is TGTGCCAGTAGGACAGGGGCTGGGGCCAACGTCCTGACTTTC.

The rearrangement links TRBV7-2 to TRBJ2-7; D is ambiguous. Trimming stripped 5 bases from V and 0 bases from J, with 8 bases between. The length of the CDR3 is 13 residues. Looked up from germline, CDR1 is SGHTA and CDR2 is FQGNSA. The CDR3 DNA reads as TGTGCCAGCAGCGATCTTGCCTCCTACGAGCAGTACTTC. Amino acids: CASSDLASYEQYF. Variable domain in full (rest from reference TRBV7-2 and TRBJ2-7): GAGVSQSPSNKVTEKGKDVELRCDPISGHTALYWYRQSLGQGLEFLIYFQGNSAPDKSGLPSDRFSAERTGGSVSTLTIQRTQQEDSAVYLCASSDLASYEQYFGPGTRLTVT.

V gene TRBV10-3 combines with J gene TRBJ2-3; D may correspond to TRBD1 or TRBD2 (5 bases each). The V end was cut by 4 bases, the J end by 1 base, with 15 bases between. The V gene's germline CDR1 is ENHRY and CDR2 SYGVKD. This CDR3 has 16 amino acids. The CDR3 DNA reads TGTGCCATCAGTGGGGGACCTCCGGACGGCACAGATACGCAGTATTTT. It yields the protein CAISGGPPDGTDTQYF.

This clone has a single count. DNA of the CDR3: TGTGCCAGTACCATAGGGAATCTCTATAATTCACCCCTCCACTTT. As protein: CASTIGNLYNSPLHF. The gene calls are TRBV19 and TRBJ1-6; D is unresolved. This CDR3 comprises 15 residues. Trimming pared 7 bases from V and 3 bases from J, leaving 13 bases between. Germline CDR1 and CDR2: LNHDA and SQIVND (reference sequence). Looking up the rest from reference TRBV19 and TRBJ1-6 gives the full variable domain: DGGITQSPKYLFRKEGQNVTLSCEQNLNHDAMYWYRQDPGQGLRLIYYSQIVNDFQKGDIAEGYSVSREKKESFPLTVTSAQKNPTAFYLCASTIGNLYNSPLHFGNGTRLTVT.

The CDR3 is CASSLAGNSGSSYEQYF. CDR3 bases: TGTGCCAGCAGCTTAGCGGGCAATAGCGGGAGTTCTTACGAGCAGTACTTC. This rearrangement joins TRBV7-2 to TRBJ2-7; 9 bases match TRBD2. The CDR3 contains 17 residues. V dropped 0 bases and J dropped 4; count of bases not matched to a gene: 10. Germline V gene data show CDR1 as SGHTA and CDR2 as FQGNSA.

Only a few counts were recorded for this clone. V is TRBV2 and J is TRBJ2-7, with D unclear. Deletions cut 2 bases from V and 9 bases from J, with 8 bases between. This CDR3 region has 11 residues. Germline CDR1 SNHLY, CDR2 FYNNEI. The CDR3 region has the DNA TGTGCCAGCAGTGAAAGCCCAAGGCAGTACTTC. It translates to CASSESPRQYF.

The chain links TRBV5-5 to TRBJ1-1; weak D call: TRBD1 (5 bases). The length of the CDR3 is 14 residues. Deletions cut 4 bases from V and 8 bases from J, with 18 bases between. Germline V gene data show CDR1 as SGHKS and CDR2 as YYEKEE (reference sequence). DNA of the CDR3: TGTGCCAGCAGCCCCGGGGGGTTGGAAGGGGAAGCTTTCTTT. Translated: CASSPGGLEGEAFF. Together with reference TRBV5-5 and TRBJ1-1, the CDR3 gives the full variable domain: DAGVTQSPTHLIKTRGQQVTLRCSPISGHKSVSWYQQVLGQGPQFIFQYYEKEERGRGNFPDRFSARQFPNYSSELNVNALLLGDSALYLCASSPGGLEGEAFFGQGTRLTVV.

V usage is TRBV5-1 and J usage is TRBJ2-7; D remains unclear. The length of the CDR3 is 15 residues. CDR1 and CDR2 (germline): SGHRS, YFSETQ. Trimming took off 1 base at V and 1 base at J, with 12 bases between the two ends. CDR3 in amino acids: CASSLNAQSSYEQYF. The CDR3 DNA reads TGCGCCAGCAGCTTGAACGCACAGTCATCCTACGAGCAGTACTTC.

This clone was seen once. This rearrangement joins TRBV11-2 to TRBJ1-1, with 7 bases matching TRBD1. J lost 1 base, V lost 5 bases, and 1 base had no gene match. Germline assignment: CDR1 SGHAT and CDR2 FQNNGV. CDR3 size: 13 residues. CDR3 sequence (DNA): TGTGCCAGCAGCCGGGACAGGAACACTGAAGCTTTCTTT. Protein: CASSRDRNTEAFF.